A selection of T cell receptor beta chains follows, all from one sample in a study of control samples from healthy donors and cancer patients. TCRdb's table, derived via immunoSEQ multiplex PCR, lists solely in-frame clones and lacks some. The sample shows 150,000 to 200,000 clones, approximately 94% of them seen only once. What was sequenced was blood. Receptors were obtained from a woman in her 40s in good health. Each CDR3 is given with its conserved first and last residue. D genes are given only for firm matches.

>TRBD2|TRBV5-5|TRBJ2-7
CASSSGLAGGLLEQYF
>-|TRBV10-3|TRBJ1-2
CAISESSRVGYTF
>-|TRBV4-1|TRBJ1-1
CASSQDSRTALEAFF
>TRBD2|TRBV20-1|TRBJ2-5
CSASKAGGGETQYF
>-|TRBV18|TRBJ1-4
CASSPVGATNEKLFF
>TRBD1|TRBV19|TRBJ1-2
CASSISPQGNYGYTF
>-|TRBV7-9|TRBJ1-1
CASSFEIEFEGGAFF
>TRBD1|TRBV7-8|TRBJ1-2
CASSPVGGTGDGYTF
>TRBD2|TRBV27|TRBJ2-3
CASSFLGLAGGQFSDTQYF
>-|TRBV10-3|TRBJ2-2
CAISYTGELFF
>TRBD2|TRBV19|TRBJ2-1
CASSRTSGGVNEQFF
>-|TRBV9|TRBJ1-2
CASSVRADVYYGYTF
>-|TRBV6-2/TRBV6-3|TRBJ2-1
CASSNRDRLDNEQFF
>-|TRBV6-5|TRBJ2-1
CASSYSSYNEQFF
>TRBD1|TRBV14|TRBJ1-2
CASSQDYGTAQGLFGYTF
>-|TRBV6-2/TRBV6-3|TRBJ1-5
CASSYGRERGNQPQHF
>-|TRBV19|TRBJ1-5
CASNFDISNQPQHF
>TRBD1|TRBV3-1/TRBV3-2|TRBJ1-3
CASSQRGTARSDGSGNTIYF